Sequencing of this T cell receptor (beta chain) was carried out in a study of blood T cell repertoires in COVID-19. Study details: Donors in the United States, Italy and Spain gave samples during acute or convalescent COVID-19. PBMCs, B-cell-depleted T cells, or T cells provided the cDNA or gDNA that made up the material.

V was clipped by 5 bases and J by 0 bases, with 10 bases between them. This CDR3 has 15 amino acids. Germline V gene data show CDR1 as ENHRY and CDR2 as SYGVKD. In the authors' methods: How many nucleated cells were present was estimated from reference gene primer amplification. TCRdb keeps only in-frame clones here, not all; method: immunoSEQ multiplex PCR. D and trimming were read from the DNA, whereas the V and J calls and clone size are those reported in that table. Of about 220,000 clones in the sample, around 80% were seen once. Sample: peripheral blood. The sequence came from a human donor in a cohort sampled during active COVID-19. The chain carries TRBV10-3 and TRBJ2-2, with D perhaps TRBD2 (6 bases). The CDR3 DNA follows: TGTGCCATCAGTCACGGGGGTGCGAACACCGGGGAGCTGTTTTTT. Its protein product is CAISHGGANTGELFF.